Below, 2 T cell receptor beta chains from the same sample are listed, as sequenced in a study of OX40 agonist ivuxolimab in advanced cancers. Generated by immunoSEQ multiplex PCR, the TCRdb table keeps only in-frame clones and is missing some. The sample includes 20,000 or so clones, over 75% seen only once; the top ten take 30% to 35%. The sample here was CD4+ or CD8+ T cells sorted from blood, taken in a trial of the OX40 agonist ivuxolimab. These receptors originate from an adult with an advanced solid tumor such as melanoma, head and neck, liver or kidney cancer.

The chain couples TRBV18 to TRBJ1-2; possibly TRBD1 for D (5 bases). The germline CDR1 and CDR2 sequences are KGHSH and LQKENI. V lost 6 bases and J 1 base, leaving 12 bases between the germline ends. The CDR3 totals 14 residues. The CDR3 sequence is CASSPGEFNYGYTF. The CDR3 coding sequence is TGTGCCAGCTCCCCGGGGGAGTTTAACTATGGCTACACCTTC.

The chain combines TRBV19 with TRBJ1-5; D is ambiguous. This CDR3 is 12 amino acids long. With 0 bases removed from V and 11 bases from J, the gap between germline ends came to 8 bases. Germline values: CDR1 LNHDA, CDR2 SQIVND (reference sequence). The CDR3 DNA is TGTGCCAGTAGTATAGATATGGTTTCCCAGCATTTT. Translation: CASSIDMVSQHF.